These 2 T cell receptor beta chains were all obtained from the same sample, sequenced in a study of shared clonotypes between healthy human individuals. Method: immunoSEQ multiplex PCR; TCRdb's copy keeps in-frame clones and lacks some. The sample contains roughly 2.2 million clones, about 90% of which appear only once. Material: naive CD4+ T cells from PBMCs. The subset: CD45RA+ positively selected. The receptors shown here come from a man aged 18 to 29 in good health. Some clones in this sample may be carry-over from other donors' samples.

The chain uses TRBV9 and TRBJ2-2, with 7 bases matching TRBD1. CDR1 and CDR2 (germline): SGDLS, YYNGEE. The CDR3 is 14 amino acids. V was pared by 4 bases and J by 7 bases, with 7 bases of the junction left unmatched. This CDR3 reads CASSPRQGVGELFF. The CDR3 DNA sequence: TGTGCCAGCAGCCCCCGACAGGGAGTCGGGGAGCTGTTTTTT.

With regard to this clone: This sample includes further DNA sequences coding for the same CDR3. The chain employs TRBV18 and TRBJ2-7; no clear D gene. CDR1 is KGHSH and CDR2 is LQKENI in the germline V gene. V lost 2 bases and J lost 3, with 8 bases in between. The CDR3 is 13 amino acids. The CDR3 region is CASSPDRYYEQYF. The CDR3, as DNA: TGTGCCAGCTCACCAGACCGCTACTACGAGCAGTACTTC. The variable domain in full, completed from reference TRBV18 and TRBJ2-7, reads NAGVMQNPRHLVRRRGQEARLRCSPMKGHSHVYWYRQLPEEGLKFMVYLQKENIIDESGMPKERFSAEFPKEGPSILRIQQVVRGDSAAYFCASSPDRYYEQYFGPGTRLTVT.